Listed below are T cell receptor beta chains from one sample, sequenced in a study of T cell repertoires in cytomegalovirus infection. TCRdb re-analysed the reads in MiXCR, keeping a single row per CDR3 protein. Among some 940,000 distinct CDR3 sequences listed, around a third were seen once. What these receptors recognize is not known. Sequenced here: cultured CD8+ T cells from PBMCs, sampled from culture after CMV antigen stimulation. The receptors originated from a human donor in good health (CMV status not recorded). Some clones in this sample may be carry-over from other donors' samples. The CDR3 runs from the conserved cysteine through the conserved F or W. A D gene is named only where the DNA matches it firmly. Some rows mark clone size as missing; the rest say once, few, many or name a class of expanded clone.

len: 17; v_gene: TRBV7-2; d_gene: TRBD1; j_gene: TRBJ2-3; abundance: many; CDR3aa: CASSLVGQGTSTDTQYF
len: 15; v_gene: TRBV10-3; d_gene: NA; j_gene: TRBJ1-2; abundance: many; CDR3aa: CAISETGTLNYGYTF
len: 14; v_gene: TRBV12-3/TRBV12-4; d_gene: NA; j_gene: TRBJ1-1; abundance: NA; CDR3aa: CASSLNREHTEAFF
len: 14; v_gene: TRBV7-9; d_gene: TRBD1; j_gene: TRBJ2-5; abundance: few; CDR3aa: CASSFTTGVETQYF
len: 16; v_gene: TRBV10-3; d_gene: TRBD1; j_gene: TRBJ1-3; abundance: NA; CDR3aa: CAISERDRGFENTIYF
len: 15; v_gene: TRBV11-2; d_gene: NA; j_gene: TRBJ1-5; abundance: NA; CDR3aa: CASSLDGPGWQPQHF
len: 16; v_gene: TRBV27; d_gene: TRBD1; j_gene: TRBJ2-1; abundance: NA; CDR3aa: CANSLWDRGPHNEQFF
len: 14; v_gene: TRBV6-1; d_gene: NA; j_gene: TRBJ2-5; abundance: few; CDR3aa: CASSRTGLGETQYF
len: 17; v_gene: TRBV5-6; d_gene: NA; j_gene: TRBJ1-5; abundance: few; CDR3aa: CASSLNSGIYSNQPQHF
len: 13; v_gene: TRBV7-2; d_gene: NA; j_gene: TRBJ2-1; abundance: few; CDR3aa: CASSLGGASEQFF
len: 14; v_gene: TRBV7-3; d_gene: NA; j_gene: TRBJ2-2; abundance: NA; CDR3aa: CASSPKGIFGELFF
len: 15; v_gene: TRBV19; d_gene: TRBD1; j_gene: TRBJ1-5; abundance: many; CDR3aa: CASSIGTGGGQPQHF
len: 15; v_gene: TRBV4-1; d_gene: NA; j_gene: TRBJ1-1; abundance: many; CDR3aa: CASSQASGQNTEAFF
len: 14; v_gene: TRBV12-3/TRBV12-4; d_gene: TRBD2; j_gene: TRBJ2-7; abundance: NA; CDR3aa: CASNPSGGDQEQYF
len: 13; v_gene: TRBV7-9; d_gene: NA; j_gene: TRBJ2-7; abundance: few; CDR3aa: CASSPKGFYEQYF
len: 15; v_gene: TRBV27; d_gene: TRBD1; j_gene: TRBJ1-2; abundance: NA; CDR3aa: CASSPDRDALYGYTF
len: 14; v_gene: TRBV19; d_gene: NA; j_gene: TRBJ2-7; abundance: NA; CDR3aa: CASSFARGPYEQYF
len: 16; v_gene: TRBV9; d_gene: TRBD2; j_gene: TRBJ2-5; abundance: few; CDR3aa: CASSVGLALPQETQYF
len: 11; v_gene: TRBV29-1; d_gene: NA; j_gene: TRBJ1-2; abundance: NA; CDR3aa: CSVEEKVGYTF
len: 12; v_gene: TRBV2; d_gene: NA; j_gene: TRBJ1-2; abundance: few; CDR3aa: CSTLGRVYGYTF
len: 14; v_gene: TRBV12-3/TRBV12-4; d_gene: TRBD1; j_gene: TRBJ1-1; abundance: NA; CDR3aa: CASSNRTGNTEAFF
len: 14; v_gene: TRBV19; d_gene: NA; j_gene: TRBJ1-5; abundance: NA; CDR3aa: CASSQGGYNQPQHF
len: 14; v_gene: TRBV19; d_gene: TRBD2; j_gene: TRBJ2-3; abundance: NA; CDR3aa: CASNEGWGGDTQYF
len: 15; v_gene: TRBV7-8; d_gene: NA; j_gene: TRBJ2-3; abundance: many; CDR3aa: CASSLVGRTIDTQYF
len: 16; v_gene: TRBV7-2; d_gene: NA; j_gene: TRBJ2-3; abundance: many; CDR3aa: CASTRAAGTPMDTQYF
len: 14; v_gene: TRBV19; d_gene: NA; j_gene: TRBJ1-1; abundance: few; CDR3aa: CASSTGAWNTEAFF
len: 13; v_gene: TRBV6-2/TRBV6-3; d_gene: NA; j_gene: TRBJ2-1; abundance: NA; CDR3aa: CASNRGAWDEQFF
len: 15; v_gene: TRBV28; d_gene: NA; j_gene: TRBJ1-4; abundance: few; CDR3aa: CASSLYELTNEKLFF
len: 14; v_gene: TRBV27; d_gene: NA; j_gene: TRBJ1-5; abundance: NA; CDR3aa: CASSLLGIDQPQHF
len: 17; v_gene: TRBV7-9; d_gene: NA; j_gene: TRBJ2-5; abundance: few; CDR3aa: CASSPNPAADVVETQYF
len: 17; v_gene: TRBV7-8; d_gene: TRBD2; j_gene: TRBJ2-1; abundance: few; CDR3aa: CASSPTGLAGGRNEQFF
len: 15; v_gene: TRBV2; d_gene: TRBD1; j_gene: TRBJ2-1; abundance: NA; CDR3aa: CASSVRDSSYNEQFF
len: 20; v_gene: TRBV12-5; d_gene: NA; j_gene: TRBJ1-4; abundance: NA; CDR3aa: CASGLITGTLVPRGNEKLFF
len: 16; v_gene: TRBV19; d_gene: TRBD1; j_gene: TRBJ1-5; abundance: NA; CDR3aa: CASSINGGGINQPQHF
len: 17; v_gene: TRBV27; d_gene: TRBD1; j_gene: TRBJ1-1; abundance: few; CDR3aa: CASSKTSGTEEGTEAFF
len: 18; v_gene: TRBV7-6; d_gene: TRBD2; j_gene: TRBJ2-1; abundance: few; CDR3aa: CASSPRASGYRAYNEQFF
len: 17; v_gene: TRBV5-1; d_gene: NA; j_gene: TRBJ1-6; abundance: NA; CDR3aa: CASSLALAEGLNSPLHF
len: 18; v_gene: TRBV7-9; d_gene: TRBD2; j_gene: TRBJ2-5; abundance: NA; CDR3aa: CASSPTGASGGTPATQYF
len: 15; v_gene: TRBV6-2/TRBV6-3; d_gene: TRBD2; j_gene: TRBJ2-5; abundance: NA; CDR3aa: CASSNRLAGEETQYF
len: 14; v_gene: TRBV6-2/TRBV6-3; d_gene: NA; j_gene: TRBJ2-3; abundance: NA; CDR3aa: CASSRPARTDTQYF
len: 11; v_gene: TRBV6-6; d_gene: NA; j_gene: TRBJ2-2; abundance: NA; CDR3aa: CASLGEEELFF
len: 14; v_gene: TRBV4-1; d_gene: TRBD1; j_gene: TRBJ2-7; abundance: few; CDR3aa: CASSPGQGASEQYF
len: 12; v_gene: TRBV2; d_gene: TRBD1; j_gene: TRBJ1-2; abundance: NA; CDR3aa: CASIGGYYGYTF